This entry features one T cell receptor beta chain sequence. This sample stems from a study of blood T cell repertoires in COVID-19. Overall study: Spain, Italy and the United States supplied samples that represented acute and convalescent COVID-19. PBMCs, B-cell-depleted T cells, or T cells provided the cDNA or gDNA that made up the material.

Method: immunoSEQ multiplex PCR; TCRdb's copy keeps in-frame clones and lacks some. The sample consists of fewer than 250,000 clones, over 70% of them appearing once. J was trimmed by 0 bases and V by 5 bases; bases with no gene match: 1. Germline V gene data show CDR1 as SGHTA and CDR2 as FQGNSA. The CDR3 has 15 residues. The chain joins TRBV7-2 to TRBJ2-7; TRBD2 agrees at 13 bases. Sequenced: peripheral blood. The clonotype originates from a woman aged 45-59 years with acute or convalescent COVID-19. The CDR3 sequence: CASSRTSGSSYEQYF. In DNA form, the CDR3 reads TGTGCCAGCAGCCGGACTAGCGGGAGCTCCTACGAGCAGTACTTC.